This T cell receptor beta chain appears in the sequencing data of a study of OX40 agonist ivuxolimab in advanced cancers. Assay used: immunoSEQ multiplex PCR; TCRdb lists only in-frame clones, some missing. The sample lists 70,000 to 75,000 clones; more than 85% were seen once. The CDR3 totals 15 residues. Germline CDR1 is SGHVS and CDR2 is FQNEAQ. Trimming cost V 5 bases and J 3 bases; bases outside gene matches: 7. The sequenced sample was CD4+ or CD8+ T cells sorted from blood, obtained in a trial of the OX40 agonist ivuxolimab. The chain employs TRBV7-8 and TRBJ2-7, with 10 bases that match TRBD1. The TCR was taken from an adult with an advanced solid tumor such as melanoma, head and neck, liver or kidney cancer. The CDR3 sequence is CASSDAGQGHYEQYF. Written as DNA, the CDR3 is TGTGCCAGCAGCGACGCGGGACAGGGGCACTACGAGCAGTACTTC.